This TCR beta chain was sequenced for a study of beta chain features in type 1 diabetes. The study reverse transcribed the entire isolated RNA, so it sequenced expressed TCRB transcripts. Assay used: immunoSEQ multiplex PCR; TCRdb lists only in-frame clones, some missing. Of some 660,000 clones detected, roughly an eighth appear once; the ten largest clones hold 0.035% to 0.045%. This clone was recorded a few times. The target antigen is unknown. Germline V gene lookup returns CDR1 ENHRY and CDR2 SYGVKD. Trimming shortened V by 4 bases and J by 4 bases, and 10 bases separated the two germline ends. The CDR3 contains 14 residues. Cell sorting via CD45RO/CCR7/CD25/CD127/CD95/CD27 was performed to obtain CD4+ naive, central memory, regulatory and stem cell-like memory cells. Over 95% purity was reached by all sorted populations. General study points: The VDJ junctions of type 1 diabetes patients carried fewer insertions and more deletions. People with Type 1 diabetes carried modestly yet significantly shorter TCRB CDR3s in all four CD4+ subsets.

The sample consisted of naive CD4+ T cells from blood. The TCR originated in a man between 18 and 35 years old with type 1 diabetes. The genes are TRBV10-3 and TRBJ2-2; D gene uncertain. In nucleotides, the CDR3 is TGTGCCATCAGTGTGGAACATCTCACCGGGGAGCTGTTTTTT. Translated: CAISVEHLTGELFF.